This entry features one T cell receptor beta chain sequence. What it recognizes is unknown. This record belongs to a study of shared clonotypes between healthy human individuals. Findings of the study overall: Rarefaction analysis demonstrated incomplete sorted-subset sequencing notwithstanding large depth.

The V gene end was trimmed by 6 bases and the J gene end by 4 bases; junction bases not matched to a gene: 5. This CDR3 spans 14 amino acids. CDR1 MNHEY and CDR2 SMNVEV come from the germline V gene (reference sequence). Donation came from healthy HIV-negative adults that had no recent acute infections or vaccinations. Sequenced by immunoSEQ multiplex PCR; TCRdb stores in-frame clones only, minus some. Counted here are hundreds of thousands of clones, around 96% occurring once; the ten biggest clones make up about 0.32%. This TCR was recovered from a man aged 25 to 40 in good health. This chain connects TRBV27 to TRBJ2-7; 11 positions agree with TRBD1. The sample was memory CD8+ T cells sorted from blood. As for subset: CD45RO+ cells pooled with CCR7-negative TemRA cells. The CDR3 DNA reads as TGTGCCAGCAGGACCGGGACAGGGGGTTACGAGCAGTACTTC. Its protein product is CASRTGTGGYEQYF.